This TCR beta chain came from a study of blood T cell repertoires in COVID-19. Study details: Samples came from the United States, Italy and Spain, spanning acute and convalescent COVID-19.

Produced via immunoSEQ multiplex PCR; TCRdb's table is partial and in-frame only. The table includes some 130,000 clones, 70% to 80% detected once. The CDR3 length is 11 residues. V was pared by 5 bases and J by 15 bases, with 13 bases between. Germline V gene lookup returns CDR1 SGHAT and CDR2 FQNNGV. Material for sequencing was peripheral blood. J is TRBJ2-2 and V is TRBV11-2; D is perhaps TRBD1 (5 bases). The TCR was taken from a man aged 55-75 years who had recovered from COVID-19. CDR3 bases: TGTGCCAGCAGCCCCCTGGGGCAGTTGTTTTTT. This sequence encodes CASSPLGQLFF. Filled out from reference TRBV11-2 and TRBJ2-2, the complete variable domain reads EAGVAQSPRYKIIEKRQSVAFWCNPISGHATLYWYQQILGQGPKLLIQFQNNGVVDDSQLPKDRFSAERLKGVDSTLKIQPAKLEDSAVYLCASSPLGQLFFGEGSRLTVL.